Shown below are 26 T cell receptor beta chains from a single sample sequenced in a study of response to subunit inactivated influenza vaccine (dated by TCRdb to 2017 to 2018). The sample's time point label, in plain terms: more than 40 days after influenza vaccine administration. Libraries were built with RT-PCR. The run used an Illumina HiSeq 2500. TCRdb handled the public reads itself, with Q25 trimming in fastp and clone calling in MiXCR, and kept productive beta chains. Here each entry gathers all rows of one CDR3 protein and keeps the most common genes and DNA. This sample lists roughly 570,000 distinct CDR3 sequences; 10% to 15% were detected once. Roughly 14% of the sample belongs to the ten largest clones. The sample here was PBMCs from blood, taken more than 35 days after vaccination. These receptors came from a man aged 45-65 years who received an inactivated influenza vaccine. Donor details come from another sample of the same person, matched by shared clones.

This clonotype came up once. One end of the junction does not line up with germline, which may come from a read error. The chain couples TRBV4-2 to TRBJ2-7, with 12 bases that match TRBD2. This CDR3 is 16 amino acids long. CDR1 and CDR2 (germline): LGHNA, YNFKEQ. In nucleotides, the CDR3 is TGTGCCAGCAGCCAAGTGTTGACTAGCGGGGGATACGATCAGTACTTC. Its translation is CASSQVLTSGGYDQYF.

This chain uses TRBV11-2 with TRBJ2-5, with D hard to call. The V end lost 2 bases, the J end lost 0 bases, and 4 bases lay between the germline ends. Germline CDR1 is SGHAT and CDR2 is FQNNGV. CDR3 length: 13 residues. CDR3 region: CASSLSHQETQYF. Here the CDR3 DNA reads TGTGCCAGCAGCTTAAGCCACCAAGAGACCCAGTACTTC.

Many counts were recorded for this clonotype. The chain combines TRBV10-3 with TRBJ2-5, with TRBD2 matching over 9 bases. This CDR3 spans 14 amino acids. CDR1 ENHRY and CDR2 SYGVKD come from the germline V gene. V gave up 5 bases and J gave up 4 bases; unmatched junction bases: 5. The CDR3 sequence is CAISYVSGRETQYF. In DNA, the CDR3 is TGTGCCATCAGTTATGTTAGCGGGAGAGAGACCCAGTACTTC.

V usage is TRBV6-2 or TRBV6-3 and J usage is TRBJ2-1; D might be TRBD1 or TRBD2, each matching 6 bases. V gave up 2 bases and J gave up 8 bases, with 16 bases separating them. This CDR3 is built from 15 residues. Germline V gene sequence: CDR1 MNHEY, CDR2 SVGEGT. CDR3 loop: CASSYIGGRAHEQFF. CDR3 bases: TGTGCCAGCAGTTACATCGGGGGCCGGGCGCATGAGCAGTTCTTC.

V is TRBV6-2 or TRBV6-3 and J is TRBJ1-5; D is undetermined. CDR1 and CDR2 from the germline V gene are MNHEY and SVGEGT. This CDR3 region has 17 residues. The ends were cut back, 0 bases at V and 7 bases at J, with 19 bases in the middle. The CDR3 sequence: CASSYSTNRHPPQPQHF. Here the CDR3 DNA reads TGTGCCAGCAGTTACTCGACGAACAGACACCCACCCCAGCCCCAGCATTTT.

This clonotype turned up a few times. This sequence joins TRBV12-3 or TRBV12-4 and TRBJ2-1; 7 nucleotides align to TRBD1. The CDR3 contains 17 residues. The V gene end was trimmed by 5 bases and the J gene end by 6 bases; junction bases not matched to a gene: 16. CDR3 sequence reads: CASSHKTGTASGNEQFF. The CDR3 bases are TGTGCCAGCAGTCATAAGACCGGGACAGCTTCGGGCAATGAGCAGTTCTTC.

A few counts support this clonotype. The CDR3 loop is CASSQVGGASYNEQFF. DNA for the CDR3: TGTGCCAGCAGCCAAGTTGGCGGGGCGTCCTACAATGAGCAGTTCTTC. J is TRBJ2-1 and V is TRBV14, with D possibly being TRBD2 (6 bases). Germline loops: CDR1 SGHDN, CDR2 FVKESK. Trimming stripped 1 base from V and 1 base from J, with 11 bases between. This CDR3 region has 16 residues.

In DNA, the CDR3 is TGCGCCAGCAGCCGGGGACAGGGGTTTTCCTACAATGAGCAGTTCTTC. It is translated as CASSRGQGFSYNEQFF. The chain uses TRBV4-1 and TRBJ2-1; TRBD1 aligns across 10 bases. CDR1 is MGHRA and CDR2 is YSYEKL in the germline V gene. Trimming at V came to 4 bases and at J to 1 base, leaving 4 bases not matched to a gene. This CDR3 has 16 residues.

The V gene is TRBV7-6, the J gene TRBJ1-5; tentatively, D is TRBD1 (5 bases). Between the trimmed V and J ends, which lost 2 bases and 6 bases, there was a span of 14 bases. This CDR3 is built from 15 residues. Germline-derived CDR1 and CDR2 are SGHVS and FNYEAQ. The CDR3 DNA reads as TGTGCCAGCAGCTTATCCAATGCAGGGTCTCAGCCCCAGCATTTT. Amino acids: CASSLSNAGSQPQHF.

This clonotype has more than one count but fewer than ten. The rearrangement joins TRBV5-1 to TRBJ1-1, with D hard to call. The CDR3 sequence is 13 residues long. Trimming took 2 bases from V and 3 from J, leaving 8 bases between them. Germline CDR1 SGHRS, CDR2 YFSETQ. The CDR3 protein is CASSFGVDTEAFF. The CDR3 nucleotides are TGCGCCAGCAGCTTTGGGGTGGACACTGAAGCTTTCTTT.

V usage is TRBV24-1 and J usage is TRBJ1-2, with D perhaps TRBD1 (5 bases). Germline CDR1 reads KGHDR; CDR2 reads SFDVKD. V lost 3 bases, J lost 1 base, and 8 bases lay in between. This CDR3 has 14 residues. The CDR3 reads CATSDTTVNYGYTF. CDR3 bases: TGTGCCACCAGTGATACGACAGTTAACTATGGCTACACCTTC.

This clonotype was recorded a few times. The J gene is TRBJ2-2, the V gene TRBV5-8, with D uncertain. CDR1 and CDR2 (germline): SGHTS, YDEGEE. V dropped 3 bases and J dropped 5 bases, with 17 bases sitting between them. This CDR3 comprises 16 residues. This CDR3 is CASSWGPNVGTGELFF. The CDR3, as DNA: TGTGCCAGCAGCTGGGGTCCGAATGTCGGTACCGGGGAGCTGTTTTTT.

Remarks on this clonotype: The junction departs from germline at one end; a sequencing error may be responsible. The V gene is TRBV11-1, the J gene TRBJ2-7; 7 bases match TRBD1. The CDR3 is 15 amino acids. Germline CDR1 and CDR2: SGHAT and FQDESV (reference sequence). The CDR3 region is CASGLRTGWSSEQYF. The CDR3 region has the DNA TGTGCCAGCGGCCTAAGGACAGGATGGTCCTCCGAGCAGTACTTC.

This CDR3 is CASSPSGGDYNEQFF. CDR3 bases: TGTGCCAGCAGCCCTAGCGGGGGGGATTACAATGAGCAGTTCTTC. The rearrangement links TRBV7-2 to TRBJ2-1, with 12 bases identical to TRBD2. With 5 bases clipped from V and 4 bases from J, the junction kept 3 bases outside the gene matches. CDR3 size: 15 residues. Looked up from germline, CDR1 is SGHTA and CDR2 is FQGNSA.

The V and J genes are TRBV12-3 or TRBV12-4 and TRBJ2-5, with TRBD2 identical over 11 bases. The CDR3 has 14 amino acids. J lost 6 bases, V lost 7 bases, and 7 bases had no gene match. CDR3 DNA: TGTGCCAGCACCTTTAGCGGGGGGGCGAAGACCCAGTACTTC. It is translated as CASTFSGGAKTQYF.

The rearrangement joins TRBV3-1 to TRBJ2-1; D is ambiguous. V was trimmed by 2 bases and J by 10 bases, leaving 9 bases between them. The CDR3 is made up of 12 amino acids. Germline CDR1 LGHDT, CDR2 YNNKEL (reference sequence). CDR3 in DNA: TGTGCCAGCAGCCAATTCTACGGCGAGCAGTTCTTC. This translates into CASSQFYGEQFF.

CDR3 protein: CAWSKAGVGEQYF. CDR3 coding DNA: TGTGCCTGGAGTAAGGCGGGAGTAGGTGAGCAGTACTTC. The chain couples TRBV30 to TRBJ2-7; TRBD2 aligns across 7 bases. V shed 2 bases and J 7 bases; nucleotides not matched to a gene: 8. There are 13 residues in the CDR3. From germline, CDR1 is GTSNPN and CDR2 SVGIG (reference sequence). The whole variable domain, remainder taken from reference TRBV30 and TRBJ2-7, is SQTIHQWPATLVQPVGSPLSLECTVEGTSNPNLYWYRQAAGRGLQLLFYSVGIGQISSEVPQNLSASRPQDRQFILSSKKLLLSDSGFYLCAWSKAGVGEQYFGPGTRLTVT.

The chain has TRBV5-1 and TRBJ2-7, with 8 bases lining up with TRBD1. The CDR3 loop spans 15 amino acids. V was clipped by 4 bases and J by 0 bases; unmatched bases: 6. Germline CDR1 is SGHRS and CDR2 is YFSETQ. CDR3 sequence: CASSPGQGYSYEQYF. DNA for the CDR3: TGCGCCAGCAGCCCTGGACAGGGCTACTCCTACGAGCAGTACTTC.

This clonotype has more than one count but fewer than ten. The rearrangement joins TRBV7-2 to TRBJ2-3; D assignment may be TRBD1 or TRBD2 (5 bases each). CDR1 SGHTA and CDR2 FQGNSA come from the germline V gene. This CDR3 is built from 15 residues. Trimming removed 0 bases at V and 2 bases at J, with 9 bases between. CDR3 amino acids: CASSLASGPTDTQYF. CDR3 in DNA: TGTGCCAGCAGCTTAGCCTCGGGACCCACAGATACGCAGTATTTT.

V usage is TRBV28 and J usage is TRBJ2-7; 11 bases fit TRBD2. From germline, CDR1 is MDHEN and CDR2 SYDVKM. This CDR3 region has 17 residues. J lost 3 bases, V lost 2 bases, and 9 bases had no gene match. CDR3 amino acids: CASSLPLGTSGFYEQYF. As DNA, the CDR3 is TGTGCCAGCAGTTTACCCCTAGGGACTAGCGGTTTCTACGAGCAGTACTTC.

CDR3 region: CASSLGVAGVYNEQFF. The CDR3 nucleotides are TGTGCCAGTAGCCTCGGGGTAGCGGGAGTATACAATGAGCAGTTCTTC. The chain has TRBV19 and TRBJ2-1; 9 nucleotides align to TRBD2. CDR3 size: 16 residues. CDR1 LNHDA and CDR2 SQIVND come from the germline V gene (reference sequence). The V gene end was trimmed by 6 bases and the J gene end by 4 bases; junction bases not matched to a gene: 10.

This clonotype has at least ten counts. The chain employs TRBV6-6 and TRBJ1-1, with D maybe TRBD1 (5 bases). From germline, CDR1 is MNHNY and CDR2 SVGAGI (reference sequence). Trimming cost V 5 bases and J 4 bases, with 11 bases left between them. The CDR3 spans 13 residues. CDR3 protein: CASSPQGGTEAFF. The CDR3, as DNA: TGTGCCAGCAGTCCTCAGGGTGGCACTGAAGCTTTCTTT.

This rearrangement joins TRBV7-9 to TRBJ2-1; D is possibly TRBD2 (7 bases). The CDR3 spans 16 residues. Germline values: CDR1 SEHNR, CDR2 FQNEAQ (reference sequence). V lost 1 base to trimming and J lost 6 bases, with 16 bases between them. The CDR3 spells CASSLGGRGLTNEQFF. In nucleotides, the CDR3 is TGTGCCAGCAGCTTAGGGGGCAGGGGACTAACCAATGAGCAGTTCTTC.

The J gene is TRBJ2-7, the V gene TRBV7-2; TRBD2 matches at 8 bases. The CDR3 contains 15 residues. With 7 bases clipped from V and 2 bases from J, the junction kept 10 bases outside the gene matches. Germline V CDR1 and CDR2: SGHTA, FQGNSA. CDR3 loop: CASTLAGGQAYEQYF. For the CDR3, the DNA is TGTGCCAGCACCCTCGCGGGGGGCCAAGCCTACGAGCAGTACTTC.

This clonotype was seen at least ten times. V gene TRBV5-1 combines with J gene TRBJ2-7, with 7 bases fitting TRBD1. The CDR3 consists of 13 residues. The J segment lost 4 bases and the V segment lost 4 bases, leaving 5 bases of the junction unmatched. Germline V gene lookup returns CDR1 SGHRS and CDR2 YFSETQ. Here the CDR3 reads CASSNQGEYEQYF. DNA of the CDR3: TGCGCCAGCAGCAACCAGGGGGAATACGAGCAGTACTTC.

This clonotype was recorded a few times. The chain's CDR3 is CASSYPRIGVTEQFF. CDR3 DNA: TGTGCCAGCAGTTACCCGCGAATCGGGGTCACTGAGCAGTTCTTC. The V call is TRBV6-2 or TRBV6-3, the J call TRBJ2-1; D perhaps matches TRBD2 (5 bases). Between the trimmed V and J ends, which lost 2 bases and 9 bases, there was a span of 17 bases. The germline gives CDR1 MNHEY, CDR2 SVGEGT. CDR3 length equals 15 residues.